This entry is about one T cell receptor beta chain. From the 5' RACE reads, TCRdb called clonotypes with MiXCR, one entry per CDR3 protein. Of about 220,000 distinct CDR3 sequences in the sample, 25% to 30% were seen once. This sample stems from a study of CD8 T cells in ankylosing spondylitis. CDR3 size: 14 residues. J was trimmed by 9 bases and V by 3 bases; bases with no gene match: 5. The genes are TRBV12-3 or TRBV12-4 and TRBJ2-1, with 10 bases aligning to TRBD1. Sequencing used blood, either unsorted or a sorted T cell fraction (not recorded which). The receptor comes from a male donor with ankylosing spondylitis or in good health (not recorded which). This CDR3 is CASSLGTGVGEQFF. The DNA for the CDR3 is TGTGCCAGCAGTTTGGGGACAGGGGTTGGTGAGCAGTTCTTC.